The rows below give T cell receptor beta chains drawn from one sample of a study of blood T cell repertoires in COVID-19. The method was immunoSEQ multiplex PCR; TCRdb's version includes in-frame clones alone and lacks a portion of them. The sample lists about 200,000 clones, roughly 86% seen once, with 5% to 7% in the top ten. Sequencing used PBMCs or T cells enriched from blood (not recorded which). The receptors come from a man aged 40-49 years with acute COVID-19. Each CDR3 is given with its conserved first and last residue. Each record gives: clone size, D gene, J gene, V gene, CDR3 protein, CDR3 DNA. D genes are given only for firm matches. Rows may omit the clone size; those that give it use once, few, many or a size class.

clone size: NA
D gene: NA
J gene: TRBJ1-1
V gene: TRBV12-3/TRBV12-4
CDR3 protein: CASSLEQETEAFF
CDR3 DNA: TGTGCCAGCAGTTTAGAACAGGAGACTGAAGCTTTCTTT

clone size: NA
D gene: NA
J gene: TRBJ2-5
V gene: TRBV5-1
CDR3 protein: CASTYGEWKETQYF
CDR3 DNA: TGCGCCAGCACCTATGGGGAGTGGAAGGAGACCCAGTACTTC

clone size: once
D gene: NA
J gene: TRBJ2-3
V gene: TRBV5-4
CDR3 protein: CATSGLSDNTDTQYF
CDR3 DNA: TGTGCCACCTCGGGTCTTTCGGACAACACAGATACGCAGTATTTT

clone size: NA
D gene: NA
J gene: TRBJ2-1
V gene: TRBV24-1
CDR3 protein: CATSKHSSYNEQFF
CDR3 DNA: TGTGCCACCAGTAAGCACTCCTCCTACAATGAGCAGTTCTTC

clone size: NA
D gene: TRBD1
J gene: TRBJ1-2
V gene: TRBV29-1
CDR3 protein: CSVDRQGGYGYTF
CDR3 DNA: TGCAGCGTGGATCGGCAGGGGGGCTATGGCTACACCTTC

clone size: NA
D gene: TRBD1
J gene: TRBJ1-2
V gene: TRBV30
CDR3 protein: CAGAQGQGNGYTF
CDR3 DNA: TGTGCCGGCGCCCAAGGACAGGGTAATGGCTACACCTTC

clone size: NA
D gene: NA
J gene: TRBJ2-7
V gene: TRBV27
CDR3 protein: CASSREWGPYEQYF
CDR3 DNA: TGTGCCAGCAGCCGAGAGTGGGGGCCCTACGAGCAGTACTTC

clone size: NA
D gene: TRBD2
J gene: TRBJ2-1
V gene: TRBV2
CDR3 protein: CASKYLSGNPHEQFF
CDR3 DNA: TGTGCCAGCAAATATCTTAGCGGGAACCCCCATGAGCAGTTCTTC

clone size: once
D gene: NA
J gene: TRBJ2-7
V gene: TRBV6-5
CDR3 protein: CASSYGQGTYTYEQYF
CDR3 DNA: TGTGCCAGCAGTTACGGCCAGGGTACCTATACGTACGAGCAGTACTTC

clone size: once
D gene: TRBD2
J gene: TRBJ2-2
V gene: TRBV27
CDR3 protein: CASSLRGLAGLTGELFF
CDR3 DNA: TGTGCCAGCAGTCTAAGGGGACTAGCGGGACTGACCGGGGAGCTGTTTTTT

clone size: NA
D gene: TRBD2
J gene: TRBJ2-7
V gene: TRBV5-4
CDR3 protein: CASSPWGSGGNEQYF
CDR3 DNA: TGTGCCAGCAGCCCATGGGGTAGCGGGGGGAACGAGCAGTACTTC

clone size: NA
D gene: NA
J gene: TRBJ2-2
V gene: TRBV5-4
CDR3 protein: CASSPWGGATGELFF
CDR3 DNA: TGTGCCAGCAGCCCCTGGGGGGGGGCCACCGGGGAGCTGTTTTTT

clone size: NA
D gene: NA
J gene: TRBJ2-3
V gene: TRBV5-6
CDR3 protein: CASRSRQGSDTQYF
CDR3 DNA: TGTGCCAGCCGGTCCCGGCAGGGTTCTGATACGCAGTATTTT

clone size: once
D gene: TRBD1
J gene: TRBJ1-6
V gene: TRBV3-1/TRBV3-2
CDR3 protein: CASSHGTANSPLHF
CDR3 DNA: TGTGCCAGCAGCCATGGGACAGCCAATTCACCCCTCCACTTT

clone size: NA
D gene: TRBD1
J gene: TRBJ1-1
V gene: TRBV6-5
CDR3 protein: CASRNRDRGTEAFF
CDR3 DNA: TGTGCCAGCAGAAACAGGGACAGGGGCACTGAAGCTTTCTTT

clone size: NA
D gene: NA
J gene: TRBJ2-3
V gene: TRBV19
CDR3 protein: CASRKRDTQYF
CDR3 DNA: TGTGCCAGTAGAAAGAGAGATACGCAGTATTTT

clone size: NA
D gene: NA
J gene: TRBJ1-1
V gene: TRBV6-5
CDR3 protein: CASSYYETGSKIFF
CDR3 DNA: TGTGCCAGCAGCTACTATGAGACAGGCTCAAAGATCTTCTTT

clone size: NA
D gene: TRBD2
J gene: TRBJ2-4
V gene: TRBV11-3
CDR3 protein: CASSLGLANIQYF
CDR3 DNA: TGTGCCAGCAGCTTGGGACTAGCAAACATTCAGTACTTC

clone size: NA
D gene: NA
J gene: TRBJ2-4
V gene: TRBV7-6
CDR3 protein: CASSEFLQGAKNIQYF
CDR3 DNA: TGTGCCAGCAGCGAATTTTTACAGGGAGCCAAAAACATTCAGTACTTC

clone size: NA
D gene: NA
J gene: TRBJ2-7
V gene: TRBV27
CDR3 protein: CASSSSGLQGGVQYF
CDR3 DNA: TGTGCCAGCAGTTCCTCGGGGCTACAGGGGGGGGTGCAGTACTTC

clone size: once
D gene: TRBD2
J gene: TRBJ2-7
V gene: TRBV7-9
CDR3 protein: CASSPPGGGYDEQYF
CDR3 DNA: TGTGCCAGCAGCCCCCCGGGAGGGGGATATGACGAGCAGTACTTC

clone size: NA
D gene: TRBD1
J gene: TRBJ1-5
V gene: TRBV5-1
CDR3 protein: CASSLAGRTGVEPQHF
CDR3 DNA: TGCGCCAGCAGCTTGGCAGGGCGGACAGGGGTAGAGCCCCAGCATTTT

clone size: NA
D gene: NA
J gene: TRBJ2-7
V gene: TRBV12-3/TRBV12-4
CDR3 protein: CASSPGTPYEQYF
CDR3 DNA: TGTGCCAGCAGTCCGGGGACACCATACGAGCAGTACTTC

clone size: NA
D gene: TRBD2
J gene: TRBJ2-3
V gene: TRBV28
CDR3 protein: CASKGSGATDTQYF
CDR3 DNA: TGTGCCAGCAAGGGTAGCGGGGCCACAGATACGCAGTATTTT

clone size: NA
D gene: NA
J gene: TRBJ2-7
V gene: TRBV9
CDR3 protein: CASSGAAGPSYEQYF
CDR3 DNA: TGTGCCAGCAGCGGTGCGGCGGGACCCTCCTACGAGCAGTACTTC

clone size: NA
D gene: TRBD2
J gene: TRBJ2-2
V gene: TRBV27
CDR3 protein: CASSPRGRLNTGELFF
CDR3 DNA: TGTGCCAGCAGTCCCCGCGGGAGGTTAAACACCGGGGAGCTGTTTTTT

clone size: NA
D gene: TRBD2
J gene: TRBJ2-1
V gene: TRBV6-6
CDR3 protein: CASSLTSEPAYNEQFF
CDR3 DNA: TGTGCCAGCAGTCTGACTAGCGAGCCAGCCTACAATGAGCAGTTCTTC

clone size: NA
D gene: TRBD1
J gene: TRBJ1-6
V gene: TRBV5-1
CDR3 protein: CASSSGQGYNSPLHF
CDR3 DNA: TGCGCCAGCAGCTCAGGACAGGGATATAATTCACCCCTCCACTTT

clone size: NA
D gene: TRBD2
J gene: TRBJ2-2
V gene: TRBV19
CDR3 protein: CASQGVASGRAHGELFF
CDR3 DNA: TGTGCCAGCCAAGGGGTGGCTAGCGGGAGGGCCCACGGGGAGCTGTTTTTT

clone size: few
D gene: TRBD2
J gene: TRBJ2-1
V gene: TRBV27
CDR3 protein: CASTSGGLAPWEQFF
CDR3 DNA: TGTGCCAGCACCTCCGGGGGACTAGCTCCCTGGGAGCAGTTCTTC

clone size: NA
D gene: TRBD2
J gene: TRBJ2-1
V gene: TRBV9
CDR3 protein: CASSALAGGRNEQFF
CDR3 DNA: TGTGCCAGCAGCGCCCTAGCGGGAGGAAGGAATGAGCAGTTCTTC

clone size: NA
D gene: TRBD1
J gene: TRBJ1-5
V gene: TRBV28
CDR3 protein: CASSLNRGQGQPQHF
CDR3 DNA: TGTGCCAGCAGTTTGAACAGGGGGCAAGGTCAGCCCCAGCATTTT

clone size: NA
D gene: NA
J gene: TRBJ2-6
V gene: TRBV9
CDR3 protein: CASSVVLGANVLTF
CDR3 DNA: TGTGCCAGCAGCGTGGTACTTGGGGCCAACGTCCTGACTTTC

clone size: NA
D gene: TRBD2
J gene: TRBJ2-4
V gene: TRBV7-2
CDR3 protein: CASSPNLIAGLGIRVQYF
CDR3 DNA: TGTGCCAGCAGCCCGAACCTGATAGCGGGACTGGGGATTCGTGTTCAGTACTTC

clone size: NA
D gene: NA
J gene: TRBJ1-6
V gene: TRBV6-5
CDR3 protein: CASSSPTSSYNSPLHF
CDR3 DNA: TGTGCCAGCAGTTCTCCCACGAGCTCCTATAATTCACCCCTCCACTTT

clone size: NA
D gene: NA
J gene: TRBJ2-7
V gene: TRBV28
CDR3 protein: CASRRNKGGQAYEQYF
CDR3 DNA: TGTGCCAGCAGACGTAACAAGGGCGGGCAGGCCTACGAGCAGTACTTC

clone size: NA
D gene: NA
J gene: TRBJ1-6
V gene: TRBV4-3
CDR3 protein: CASSPRVARENSPLHF
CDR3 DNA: TGCGCCAGCAGCCCAAGAGTGGCCAGGGAAAATTCACCCCTCCACTTT

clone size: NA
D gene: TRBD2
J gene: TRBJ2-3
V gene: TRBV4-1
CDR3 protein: CASSQGLAGALTTDTQYF
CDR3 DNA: TGCGCCAGCAGCCAAGGACTAGCGGGAGCCCTTACCACAGATACGCAGTATTTT

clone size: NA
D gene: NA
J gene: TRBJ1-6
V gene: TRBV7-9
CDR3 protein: CASTLALGNSPLHF
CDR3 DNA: TGTGCCAGCACCCTAGCTCTGGGGAATTCACCCCTCCACTTT

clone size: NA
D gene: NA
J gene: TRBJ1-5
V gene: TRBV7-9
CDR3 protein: CASSTAGEITDQPQHF
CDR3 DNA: TGTGCCAGCAGCACCGCGGGGGAAATAACCGATCAGCCCCAGCATTTT

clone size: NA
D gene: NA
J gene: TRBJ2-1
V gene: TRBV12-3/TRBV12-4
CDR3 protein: CASSVIYNEQFF
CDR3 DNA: TGTGCCAGCAGCGTAATCTACAATGAGCAGTTCTTC

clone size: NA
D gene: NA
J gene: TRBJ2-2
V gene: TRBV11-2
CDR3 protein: CASSFLRTGELFF
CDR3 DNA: TGTGCCAGCAGCTTTCTTCGTACCGGGGAGCTGTTTTTT

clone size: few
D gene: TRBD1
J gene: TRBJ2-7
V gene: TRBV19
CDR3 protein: CASSISTGGQYEQYF
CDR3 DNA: TGTGCCAGTAGTATATCGACAGGGGGCCAATACGAGCAGTACTTC

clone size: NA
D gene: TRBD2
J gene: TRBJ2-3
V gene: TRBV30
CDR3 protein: CAADLGLAGPDTQYF
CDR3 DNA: TGTGCCGCAGACTTGGGACTAGCGGGACCGGATACGCAGTATTTT

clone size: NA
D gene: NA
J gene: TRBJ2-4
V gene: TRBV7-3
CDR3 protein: CASSWLPYDPGLGKNIQYF
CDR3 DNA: TGTGCCAGCAGCTGGCTCCCTTACGACCCGGGTCTTGGCAAAAACATTCAGTACTTC

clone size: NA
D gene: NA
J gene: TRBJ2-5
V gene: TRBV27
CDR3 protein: CASRMRVGGTQYF
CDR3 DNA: TGTGCCAGCAGGATGCGAGTGGGGGGGACCCAGTACTTC

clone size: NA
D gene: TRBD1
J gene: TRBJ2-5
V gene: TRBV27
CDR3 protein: CASSARDRGETQYF
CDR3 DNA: TGTGCCAGCAGTGCGCGGGACAGGGGAGAGACCCAGTACTTC

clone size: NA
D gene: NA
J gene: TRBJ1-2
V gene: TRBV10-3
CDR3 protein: CAISDPLTGRTSGYTF
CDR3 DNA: TGTGCCATCAGTGACCCGCTTACAGGAAGAACTTCTGGCTACACCTTC

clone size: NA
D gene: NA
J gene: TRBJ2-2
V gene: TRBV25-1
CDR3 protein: CASSEGSGQINTGELFF
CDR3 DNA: TGTGCCAGCAGTGAGGGTTCTGGACAGATTAACACCGGGGAGCTGTTTTTT

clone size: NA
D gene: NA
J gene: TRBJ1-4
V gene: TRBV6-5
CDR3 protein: CASSYKISGGKKLFF
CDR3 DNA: TGTGCCAGCAGTTATAAGATTTCGGGTGGCAAAAAACTGTTTTTT

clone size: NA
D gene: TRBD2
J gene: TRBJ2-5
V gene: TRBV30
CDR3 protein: CAWMAAGSAQYF
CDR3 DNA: TGTGCCTGGATGGCAGCGGGATCGGCCCAGTACTTC

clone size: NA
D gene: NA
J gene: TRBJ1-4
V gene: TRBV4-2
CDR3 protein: CASSPGTGRDNEKLFF
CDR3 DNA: TGTGCCAGCAGCCCTGGGACCGGGAGGGATAATGAAAAACTGTTTTTT

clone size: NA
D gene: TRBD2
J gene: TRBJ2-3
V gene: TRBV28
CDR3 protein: CASSFAGGGGDTQYF
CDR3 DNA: TGTGCCAGCAGTTTCGCGGGAGGGGGGGGAGATACGCAGTATTTT

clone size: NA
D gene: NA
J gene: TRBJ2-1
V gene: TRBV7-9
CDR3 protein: CASSLVLGQPNEQFF
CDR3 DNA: TGTGCCAGCAGCTTAGTTCTTGGACAGCCCAATGAGCAGTTCTTC

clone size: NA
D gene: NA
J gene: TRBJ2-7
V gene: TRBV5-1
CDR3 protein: CASRKGGGSYEQYF
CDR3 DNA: TGCGCCAGCAGAAAGGGAGGGGGGTCCTACGAGCAGTACTTC

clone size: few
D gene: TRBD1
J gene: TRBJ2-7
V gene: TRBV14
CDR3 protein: CASSFGQGLEQYF
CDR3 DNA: TGTGCCAGCAGCTTTGGACAGGGGTTGGAGCAGTACTTC

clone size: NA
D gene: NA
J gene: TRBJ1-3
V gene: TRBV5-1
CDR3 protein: CASSSPSTPSGNTIYF
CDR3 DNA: TGCGCCAGCAGCTCTCCCTCAACTCCTTCTGGAAACACCATATATTTT

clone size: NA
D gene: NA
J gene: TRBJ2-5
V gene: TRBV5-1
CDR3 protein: CASSLGSGWGHQETQYF
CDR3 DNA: TGCGCCAGCAGCTTGGGTTCTGGATGGGGCCACCAAGAGACCCAGTACTTC

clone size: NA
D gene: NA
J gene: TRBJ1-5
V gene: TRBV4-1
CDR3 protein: CASSQEAFNQPQHF
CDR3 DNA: TGCGCCAGCAGCCAAGAGGCTTTCAATCAGCCCCAGCATTTT